Presented here are 11 T cell receptor beta chains from one specimen sequenced in a study of blood T cell repertoires in COVID-19. Method: immunoSEQ multiplex PCR; TCRdb's copy keeps in-frame clones and lacks some. The sample lists approximately 96,000 clones, about 90% occurring once. The sample consisted of peripheral blood. The receptors derive from a human donor with COVID-19, enrolled during active disease. The donor label of this sample is uncertain.

The chain uses TRBV19 and TRBJ1-5; possibly TRBD1 for D (5 bases). Trimming shortened V by 5 bases and J by 9 bases, and 17 bases separated the two germline ends. CDR1 is LNHDA, CDR2 SQIVND, per germline (reference sequence). The CDR3 runs 14 residues. The DNA for the CDR3 is TGTGCCAGTAGTGATACAGGTACGGAACGGCCCCAGCATTTT. Protein sequence: CASSDTGTERPQHF.

This clone was recorded only once. The V gene is TRBV4-1, the J gene TRBJ2-3, with D possibly TRBD2 on 5 matching bases. The CDR3 loop spans 15 amino acids. In germline, CDR1 is MGHRA, CDR2 YSYEKL. V lost 5 bases and J lost 1, with 13 bases in between. This CDR3 is CASSKLGLRTDTQYF. The CDR3 DNA follows: TGCGCCAGCAGCAAACTTGGACTTCGCACAGATACGCAGTATTTT.

The chain recombines TRBV4-1 with TRBJ1-3; D is uncertain. CDR1 is MGHRA, CDR2 YSYEKL, per germline. The CDR3 covers 15 residues. Trimming took 0 bases from V and 0 from J, leaving 6 bases between them. Here the CDR3 DNA reads TGCGCCAGCAGCCAAGAATGGAGCTCTGGAAACACCATATATTTT. Amino acid sequence: CASSQEWSSGNTIYF.

The chain is built from TRBV27 and TRBJ1-4; TRBD1 might be the D (6 bases). Germline CDR1 and CDR2: MNHEY and SMNVEV (reference sequence). This CDR3 is built from 18 residues. The V and J ends lost 6 bases and 0 bases respectively, with 20 bases between them. The CDR3 loop reads CASSKNLRQATTNEKLFF. The DNA of the CDR3 is TGTGCCAGCAGCAAGAACCTACGACAGGCAACAACTAATGAAAAACTGTTTTTT.

The rearrangement links TRBV5-1 to TRBJ2-1, with 7 bases aligning to TRBD2. Trimming cost V 1 base and J 5 bases; bases outside gene matches: 3. Germline loops: CDR1 SGHRS, CDR2 YFSETQ. The CDR3 is 14 residues long. CDR3 bases: TGCGCCAGCAGCTTGCAGGCGGGAGACAATGAGCAGTTCTTC. Protein product: CASSLQAGDNEQFF.

The genes are TRBV1 and TRBJ2-1; TRBD2 is the table's D call, not checked against the DNA. TRBV1 is a listed pseudogene. This CDR3 comprises 16 residues. The chain's CDR3 is CTSSHPTSGSYNEQFF. Here the CDR3 DNA reads TGCACCAGCAGCCATCCTACTAGCGGCTCCTACAATGAGCAGTTCTTC.

This clone appeared a single time. The chain carries TRBV6-5 and TRBJ1-1, with 7 bases that match TRBD1. Trimming at V came to 7 bases and at J to 3 bases, leaving 5 bases not matched to a gene. Germline assignment: CDR1 MNHEY and CDR2 SVGAGI. The CDR3 runs to 13 residues. As DNA, the CDR3 is TGTGCCAGCACCCCAGGGGGTTACACTGAAGCTTTCTTT. It codes for CASTPGGYTEAFF.

A few counts support this clone. The J gene is TRBJ1-2, the V gene TRBV5-6; D is possibly TRBD1 (6 bases). The CDR3 totals 15 residues. Looked up from germline, CDR1 is SGHDT and CDR2 is YYEEEE. Trimming took 1 base from V and 2 from J, leaving 12 bases between them. The CDR3 nucleotides read TGTGCCAGCAGCTTGCTGGGGGCGCGGAACTATGGCTACACCTTC. Its protein product is CASSLLGARNYGYTF.

V is TRBV2 and J is TRBJ2-1, with TRBD2 matching over 7 bases. The CDR3 consists of 15 residues. J gave up 10 bases and V 3 bases, and 12 bases lay outside the gene matches. The germline V gene encodes CDR1 SNHLY and CDR2 FYNNEI. The CDR3 nucleotides are TGTGCCAGCAGTGAGCGGGGGACCTTTTTTCGGGAGCAGTTCTTC. This translates into CASSERGTFFREQFF.

The chain links TRBV10-1 to TRBJ2-7, with 8 bases fitting TRBD2. Losses at the gene ends were 0 bases for V and 6 bases for J; bases not matched to a gene: 4. There are 14 residues in the CDR3. Per germline, CDR1 WNHNN and CDR2 SYGVQD (reference sequence). The CDR3 bases are TGCGCCAGCAGTGAGTCGGGACTAGATCGCGAGCAGTACTTC. It encodes CASSESGLDREQYF.

The rearrangement uses TRBV9 and TRBJ2-7; the match to TRBD2 covers 14 bases. CDR3 length: 16 amino acids. V trimming: 3 bases; J trimming: 4 bases; junction bases outside the gene matches: 6. In germline, CDR1 is SGDLS, CDR2 YYNGEE. CDR3 in amino acids: CASSGNWTSGGYEQYF. CDR3 DNA: TGTGCCAGCAGCGGGAACTGGACTAGCGGGGGGTACGAGCAGTACTTC.